This T cell receptor beta chain was recorded in a study of beta chain features in type 1 diabetes. General observations from the study: The study found moderately but significantly shorter TCRB CDR3s in all four CD4+ subsets of Type 1 diabetes patients.

The whole isolated RNA underwent reverse transcription, so sequencing captured expressed TCRB transcripts. Average reads for naive, central memory and regulatory T cell samples were roughly 3.4 million. Method: immunoSEQ multiplex PCR; TCRdb's copy keeps in-frame clones and lacks some. The table shows approximately 250,000 clones, with 20% to 25% occurring only once. This clone has just a few counts. Its antigen remains unknown. The sequenced sample was naive CD4+ T cells from blood. The origin of this receptor is a woman in her twenties or thirties with type 1 diabetes.

Here the CDR3 reads CASSDPGQGRIEAFF. DNA of the CDR3: TGTGCCAGCAGTGATCCCGGACAGGGCAGGATTGAAGCTTTCTTT. The chain recombines TRBV25-1 with TRBJ1-1, with 8 bases lining up with TRBD1. Germline V gene sequence: CDR1 MGHDK, CDR2 SYGVNS. V was pared by 3 bases and J by 7 bases, with 10 bases of the junction left unmatched. The CDR3 extends over 15 amino acids.